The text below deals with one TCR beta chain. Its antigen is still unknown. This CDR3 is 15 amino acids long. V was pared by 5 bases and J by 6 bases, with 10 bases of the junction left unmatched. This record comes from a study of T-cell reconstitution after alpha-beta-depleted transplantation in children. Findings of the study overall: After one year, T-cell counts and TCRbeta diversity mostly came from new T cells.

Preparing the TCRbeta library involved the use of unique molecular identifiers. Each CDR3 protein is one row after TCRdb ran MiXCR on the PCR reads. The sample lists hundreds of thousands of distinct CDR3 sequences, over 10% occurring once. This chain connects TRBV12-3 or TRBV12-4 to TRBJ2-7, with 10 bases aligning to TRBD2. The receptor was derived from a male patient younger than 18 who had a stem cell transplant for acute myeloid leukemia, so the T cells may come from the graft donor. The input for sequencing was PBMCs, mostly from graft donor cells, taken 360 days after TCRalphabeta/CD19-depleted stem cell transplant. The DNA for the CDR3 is TGTGCCAGCAGTCAGCCGGGGACTAGCGTCAGCGAGCAGTACTTC. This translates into CASSQPGTSVSEQYF.